The 2 T cell receptor beta chains below come from one sample, sequenced in a study of cytomegalovirus exposure and HLA in healthy donors. Libraries were prepared by immunoSEQ multiplex PCR; TCRdb keeps only in-frame clonotypes and omits some of them. The sample lists 200,000 to 300,000 clones, 90% seen once, with approximately 3.1% in the top ten. The sample was PBMCs. Receptors were obtained from a woman aged 25 to 39 in good health and CMV-seronegative.

This clone was seen once. This chain joins TRBV18 and TRBJ2-2; tentatively, D is TRBD1 or TRBD2 (5 bases each). CDR3 length equals 17 residues. The V end was cut by 2 bases, the J end by 1 base, with 14 bases between. Germline assignment: CDR1 KGHSH and CDR2 LQKENI. For the CDR3, the DNA is TGTGCCAGCTCACCAGCAACCGGGACGGGGAACACCGGGGAGCTGTTTTTT. It translates to CASSPATGTGNTGELFF.

This clone came up once. This rearrangement joins TRBV9 to TRBJ2-5, with D possibly TRBD1 on 6 matching bases. Germline CDR1 and CDR2: SGDLS and YYNGEE. Trimming removed 3 bases at V and 5 bases at J, with 17 bases between. The CDR3 runs 15 residues. The CDR3 loop reads CASSGRTARAETQYF. In nucleotides, the CDR3 is TGTGCCAGCAGCGGCAGGACAGCCAGAGCGGAGACCCAGTACTTC. Full variable domain (missing parts from reference TRBV9 and TRBJ2-5): DSGVTQTPKHLITATGQRVTLRCSPRSGDLSVYWYQQSLDQGLQFLIQYYNGEERAKGNILERFSAQQFPDLHSELNLSSLELGDSALYFCASSGRTARAETQYFGPGTRLLVL.